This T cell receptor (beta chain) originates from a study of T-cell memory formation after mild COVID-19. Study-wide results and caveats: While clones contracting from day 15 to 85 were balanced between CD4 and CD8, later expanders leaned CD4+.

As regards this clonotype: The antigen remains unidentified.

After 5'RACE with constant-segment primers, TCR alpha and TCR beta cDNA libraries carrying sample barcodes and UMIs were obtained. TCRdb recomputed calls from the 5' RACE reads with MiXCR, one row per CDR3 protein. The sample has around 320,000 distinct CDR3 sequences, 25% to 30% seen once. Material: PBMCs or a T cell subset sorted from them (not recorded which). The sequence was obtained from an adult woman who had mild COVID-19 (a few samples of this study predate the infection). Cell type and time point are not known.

The CDR3 DNA reads TGTGCCAGCAGTCTAACGGGAAAGGGATCCCAGCCCCAGCATTTT. Its protein product is CASSLTGKGSQPQHF. The chain has TRBV12-3 or TRBV12-4 and TRBJ1-5, with no clear D. This CDR3 is 15 amino acids long. Deletions cut 5 bases from V and 7 bases from J, with 18 bases between.